The source of this T cell receptor (beta chain) is a study of blood T cell repertoires in COVID-19. The germline CDR1 and CDR2 sequences are SGHNT and YYREEE (reference sequence). The junction had 8 bases not matched to a gene; V was cut back by 4 bases and J by 1 base. The CDR3 loop spans 17 amino acids. In the authors' methods: Cell counts per sample came from amplifying reference gene primers. Generated by immunoSEQ multiplex PCR, the TCRdb table keeps only in-frame clones and is missing some. From that table come the V and J calls and clone size; the DNA was used to work out D and trimming. Of 330,000 or so clones listed, about 90% are singletons.

The origin of this receptor is a woman aged 25 to 39 who had recovered from COVID-19. The chain joins TRBV5-4 to TRBJ1-6; 7 nucleotides align to TRBD1. Sequenced material: PBMCs or T cells enriched from blood (not recorded which). CDR3 coding DNA: TGTGCCAGCAGCCAAGCCCCAGGGGGTTCCTATAATTCACCCCTCCACTTT. Its protein is CASSQAPGGSYNSPLHF.